This entry lists 7 T cell receptor beta chains sequenced from one sample in a study of T-cell reconstitution after alpha-beta-depleted transplantation in children (dated by TCRdb to the mid-2010s). Library construction relied on PCR. Sequenced on an Illumina HiSeq 2500. TCR libraries were prepared with molecular barcoding, using unique molecular identifiers to normalize TCRbeta repertoire quantification. Using fastp trimming at Q25 and MiXCR clonotype assembly, TCRdb reanalyzed the public sequencing data and kept in-frame beta chains. Rows with a matching CDR3 protein are joined into one entry that keeps the most common DNA and genes. The table for this sample lists about 540,000 distinct CDR3 sequences; approximately 20% of them were counted only once. 3% to 3.5% of the sample is held by the ten biggest clonotypes. Sample: PBMCs from the stem cell graft donor, taken from the stem cell graft. Receptor source: a human donor who donated a stem cell graft to a child with acute lymphoblastic leukemia.

This clonotype was counted many times. The rearrangement links TRBV7-9 to TRBJ1-2, with D possibly being TRBD1 (5 bases). CDR3 length: 18 residues. From germline, CDR1 is SEHNR and CDR2 FQNEAQ (reference sequence). Trimming pared 2 bases from V and 1 base from J, leaving 20 bases between. Here the CDR3 reads CASSLKVRRGTRNYGYTF. The CDR3 coding sequence is TGTGCCAGCAGCTTAAAAGTACGAAGGGGAACCCGTAACTATGGCTACACCTTC.

V usage is TRBV12-3 or TRBV12-4 and J usage is TRBJ2-1; 7 bases fit TRBD1. Unmatched junction bases numbered 16, after V lost 6 bases and J lost 8 bases. The CDR3 extends over 16 amino acids. CDR3 sequence reads: CASRSRGGIFNDEQFF. CDR3 sequence (DNA): TGTGCCAGCAGATCACGAGGGGGCATTTTTAACGATGAGCAGTTCTTC.

V usage is TRBV2 and J usage is TRBJ2-1; TRBD2 aligns across 8 bases. This CDR3 contains 19 residues. CDR1 and CDR2 from the germline V gene are SNHLY and FYNNEI. Germline trimming cut 6 bases from V and 2 bases from J; bases unmatched to any gene: 18. The CDR3 sequence: CASRPPGLEVSLTYNEQFF. In DNA form, the CDR3 reads TGTGCCAGCAGGCCCCCGGGACTAGAGGTCTCCCTGACCTACAATGAGCAGTTCTTC.

The J gene is TRBJ2-6, the V gene TRBV4-1; no reliable D call. The CDR3 has 14 amino acids. Trimming removed 6 bases at V and 2 bases at J, with 8 bases between. CDR1 and CDR2 from the germline V gene are MGHRA and YSYEKL. CDR3 nucleotide sequence: TGCGCCAGCAGAGATCAGGCTGGGGCCAACGTCCTGACTTTC. Protein sequence: CASRDQAGANVLTF.

CDR3 nucleotides: TGTGCCAGCGGGAAAAGGACTTACGAGCAGTACTTC. It yields the protein CASGKRTYEQYF. The genes are TRBV2 and TRBJ2-7; tentatively, D is TRBD2 (5 bases). This CDR3 has 12 amino acids. Germline CDR1 reads SNHLY; CDR2 reads FYNNEI. Trimming removed 8 bases at V and 4 bases at J, with 12 bases between.

V gene TRBV12-3 or TRBV12-4 combines with J gene TRBJ1-5; unclear D gene. Trimming took off 3 bases at V and 2 bases at J, with 8 bases between the two ends. The CDR3 loop spans 14 amino acids. The CDR3: CASSLSVGNQPQHF. The CDR3 DNA reads TGTGCCAGCAGTTTGTCTGTTGGCAATCAGCCCCAGCATTTT.

This chain joins TRBV4-1 and TRBJ1-2; D not resolved. The V end lost 2 bases, the J end lost 5 bases, and 9 bases lay between the germline ends. This CDR3 contains 13 residues. Germline CDR1 is MGHRA and CDR2 is YSYEKL. The chain's CDR3 is CASSQTNLYGYTF. The CDR3 bases are TGCGCCAGCAGCCAAACCAATCTGTATGGCTACACCTTC.